A selection of T cell receptor beta chains follows, all from one sample in a study of spatial heterogeneity in lung cancer. TCRdb re-derived calls from the 5' RACE reads in MiXCR, one entry per CDR3 protein. This sample carries more than 4,500 distinct CDR3 sequences, roughly 3.9% of them seen once, and the ten largest clones take about 12%. The sample consisted of normal lung tissue next to the tumor, taken at surgery. Receptors originate from a male donor with early-stage non-small cell lung cancer. Both conserved end residues are part of each CDR3. Fields, in order: J gene, V gene, clone size, D gene, CDR3 DNA, CDR3 protein. D genes are given only for firm matches. Only part of the rows carry a size: once, few, many, or a class if the clone is expanded.

>TRBJ2-7|TRBV3-1|many|NA
TGTGCCAGCAGCCAAGTCAGGGGACCCTCCTACGAGCAGTACTTC
CASSQVRGPSYEQYF
>TRBJ1-1|TRBV11-2|few|NA
TGTGCCAGCAGCTTCGGACAGTGGAACACTGAAGCTTTCTTT
CASSFGQWNTEAFF
>TRBJ2-4|TRBV5-1|many|TRBD1
TGCGCCAGCAGCTTGGGGGATTGGACAGGGGGCTCCAAAAACATTCAGTACTTC
CASSLGDWTGGSKNIQYF
>TRBJ2-3|TRBV7-2|many|NA
TGTGCCAGCAGCTTAGATCCTAGAAGGGTTAGCACAGATACGCAGTATTTT
CASSLDPRRVSTDTQYF
>TRBJ2-1|TRBV4-1|medium-sized|TRBD2
TGCGCCAGCAGCCAAGATGAACTAGCGGGAGGGGCGTTCTTC
CASSQDELAGGAFF
>TRBJ2-7|TRBV29-1|many|NA
TGCAGCGTTTTAGTCACAGGGGAGGTCTACGAGCAGTACTTC
CSVLVTGEVYEQYF
>TRBJ2-1|TRBV13|many|TRBD2
TGTGCCAGCAGTTCAGCGGGAGAGGTCTACAATGAGCAGTTCTTC
CASSSAGEVYNEQFF
>TRBJ1-5|TRBV20-1|many|NA
TGCAGTGCTAGAGATGCTCCCTTCTATAGCAATCAGCCCCAGCATTTT
CSARDAPFYSNQPQHF
>TRBJ2-2|TRBV5-5|many|NA
TGTGCCAGCAGCTTAAGGAGGGGCGCAAACACCGGGGAGCTGTTTTTT
CASSLRRGANTGELFF
>TRBJ1-6|TRBV9|many|NA
TGTGCCAGCAGCCCCGCGGGTCCACGGGGTTCACCCCTCCACTTT
CASSPAGPRGSPLHF
>TRBJ2-7|TRBV12-3/TRBV12-4|medium-sized|NA
TGTGCCAGCAGTCCCCAGGACTACGAGCAGTACTTC
CASSPQDYEQYF
>TRBJ1-2|TRBV7-3|many|TRBD1
TGTGCCAGCAGCTCTAACAGGGGGACAGGGACCGGCTACACCTTC
CASSSNRGTGTGYTF
>TRBJ1-1|TRBV7-2|medium-sized|NA
TGTGCCAGCAGCCCCCAGGGGACGTTGTACACTGAAGCTTTCTTT
CASSPQGTLYTEAFF
>TRBJ2-2|TRBV12-3/TRBV12-4|many|TRBD2
TGTGCCAGCAGTTTAAGCGGGGGAAACACCGGGGAGCTGTTTTTT
CASSLSGGNTGELFF
>TRBJ2-1|TRBV29-1|medium-sized|TRBD1
TGCAGCGTAGGGACAGCCTACAATGAGCAGTTCTTC
CSVGTAYNEQFF
>TRBJ2-3|TRBV6-5|medium-sized|TRBD2
TGTGCCACAGGGACTAGCGGGACAGATACGCAGTATTTT
CATGTSGTDTQYF
>TRBJ2-7|TRBV13|medium-sized|TRBD2
TGTGCCAGCAGCTCGGGACTAGCGGGAGTAGACGAGCAGTACTTC
CASSSGLAGVDEQYF
>TRBJ2-3|TRBV11-3|many|NA
TGTGCCAGCAGCTTAAGGCGGGGCCGCACAGATACGCAGTATTTT
CASSLRRGRTDTQYF
>TRBJ2-1|TRBV7-2|many|TRBD2
TGTGCCAGCAGAATCAGCGGGAGGGTGGGTGAGCAGTTCTTC
CASRISGRVGEQFF
>TRBJ2-7|TRBV14|medium-sized|NA
TGTGCCAGCAGCTCTCAGGGGGGCATTGGCCTCTACGAGCAGTACTTC
CASSSQGGIGLYEQYF
>TRBJ2-7|TRBV3-1|medium-sized|NA
TGTGCCAGCAGCCAACGGGCGGGGCCATCCTACGAGCAGTACTTC
CASSQRAGPSYEQYF
>TRBJ2-1|TRBV3-1|NA|NA
TGTGCCAGCAGCCAATGGGGGGCATCCGGCTCCTACAATGAGCAGTTCTTC
CASSQWGASGSYNEQFF
>TRBJ2-7|TRBV6-1|many|TRBD1
TGTGCCAGCAGGGACAGGGCTAGCCACGAGCAGTACTTC
CASRDRASHEQYF
>TRBJ1-1|TRBV5-6|few|NA
TGTGCCAGCAGCTTGGGGGCAATCACTGAAGCTTTCTTT
CASSLGAITEAFF
>TRBJ1-4|TRBV3-1|many|NA
TGTGCCAGCAGCAAAGGGGCAGGGGTAGAAAAACTGTTTTTT
CASSKGAGVEKLFF
>TRBJ2-7|TRBV6-2/TRBV6-3|medium-sized|TRBD2
TGTGCCAGCAGTCCGGAGGGCCTAGCGGGAGGCCTATACGAGCAGTACTTC
CASSPEGLAGGLYEQYF
>TRBJ1-3|TRBV10-2|few|NA
TGCGCCAGCAGTGAAGGGGGGATCGTCGGAAACACCATATATTTT
CASSEGGIVGNTIYF
>TRBJ1-1|TRBV7-9|many|TRBD1
TGTGCCAGCAGCACGACAGGGGGATGGACTGAAGCTTTCTTT
CASSTTGGWTEAFF
>TRBJ1-2|TRBV27|many|TRBD1
TGTGCCAGCAGGAGAACAGGGGACTATGGCTACACCTTC
CASRRTGDYGYTF
>TRBJ2-2|TRBV30|NA|NA
TGTGCCTGGAGTGGCAGTCCGAACACCGGGGAGCTGTTTTTT
CAWSGSPNTGELFF
>TRBJ1-1|TRBV24-1|many|NA
TGTGCCACCAGTGGAGGGGAGCACACTGAAGCTTTCTTT
CATSGGEHTEAFF
>TRBJ2-3|TRBV28|medium-sized|TRBD2
TGTGCCAGCAGCTCTCTAGCGGGGGGCACAGATACGCAGTATTTT
CASSSLAGGTDTQYF
>TRBJ1-1|TRBV15|many|NA
TGTGCCACCAGCAGTTGGGTCAACGCTGAAGCTTTCTTT
CATSSWVNAEAFF
>TRBJ2-3|TRBV10-2|many|TRBD2
TGCGCCAGTAGTAGCGGGGGGGTTGATACGCAGTATTTT
CASSSGGVDTQYF
>TRBJ2-3|TRBV7-3|NA|TRBD2
TGTGCCAGCAGCTTATCGACGGGGGGGCTTAATACGCAGTATTTT
CASSLSTGGLNTQYF
>TRBJ2-3|TRBV29-1|many|NA
TGCAGCGTTCCCCTTAGGGAAGATACGCAGTATTTT
CSVPLREDTQYF
>TRBJ2-3|TRBV7-8|many|NA
TGTGCCAGCAGCTTAGCGGGGGGGCCGTCGGATACGCAGTATTTT
CASSLAGGPSDTQYF
>TRBJ1-1|TRBV15|many|NA
TGTGCCACCAGCAGCCCCCCGGACACTGAAGCTTTCTTT
CATSSPPDTEAFF
>TRBJ1-1|TRBV6-5|many|NA
TGTGCCAGCGGCCATGAAGCTTTCTTT
CASGHEAFF
>TRBJ2-3|TRBV21-1|many|NA
TGTGCCAGCTCAACGTATTCCGCAGATACGCAGTATTTT
CASSTYSADTQYF
>TRBJ1-1|TRBV15|many|NA
TGTGCCACCAGCAGAGACCCAGGGGCAATGAACACTGAAGCTTTCTTT
CATSRDPGAMNTEAFF
>TRBJ1-1|TRBV9|medium-sized|NA
TGTGCCAGCAGCGTAGATGGGAGGTCTGAAGCTTTCTTT
CASSVDGRSEAFF
>TRBJ1-2|TRBV29-1|many|NA
TGCAGCGTTGAAGTACTCCCAGGAGGGGACTATGGCTACACCTTC
CSVEVLPGGDYGYTF
>TRBJ1-3|TRBV7-9|many|TRBD1
TGTGCCAGCAGCCCGAGGGGGACAGGGCCTTACTCTGGAAACACCATATATTTT
CASSPRGTGPYSGNTIYF
>TRBJ2-5|TRBV29-1|many|NA
TGCAGCGTTGAGAACTCGGAGACCCAGTACTTC
CSVENSETQYF
>TRBJ1-1|TRBV6-1|NA|NA
TGTGCCAGCAGTGGATGGGGCGGTGAAGCTTTCTTT
CASSGWGGEAFF
>TRBJ1-2|TRBV20-1|medium-sized|NA
TGCAGTGCTAGAAAGGTCCAGGGAGCTGACTATGGCTACACCTTC
CSARKVQGADYGYTF
>TRBJ2-1|TRBV30|few|TRBD2
TGTGCCTGGAGTGTACGGGGGGTCAATGAGCAGTTCTTC
CAWSVRGVNEQFF
>TRBJ1-2|TRBV10-1|many|NA
TGCGCCAGCAGTGAAGGAGAATCGAACTATGGCTACACCTTC
CASSEGESNYGYTF
>TRBJ1-2|TRBV5-1|many|NA
TGCGCCAGCAGCTTGGAACAGGGAGGCTTTGGCTACACCTTC
CASSLEQGGFGYTF
>TRBJ1-2|TRBV2|NA|TRBD1
TGTGCCAGCACTGGGACAGGGACTGGCTACACCTTC
CASTGTGTGYTF
>TRBJ2-2|TRBV19|medium-sized|TRBD1
TGTGCCAGTAGACTAGGACAGGGAATCTTAGGGGAGCTGTTTTTT
CASRLGQGILGELFF
>TRBJ1-6|TRBV7-2|NA|NA
TGTGCCAGCAGCTTAGTGTCAGGGGACTCACCCCTCCACTTT
CASSLVSGDSPLHF